The present T cell receptor (beta chain) was sequenced within a study of T cell changes during pregnancy in multiple sclerosis (dated by TCRdb to about 2019). Some background on the complete study: Changes in the T cell repertoire over the course of pregnancy were examined in this study in women with multiple sclerosis.

After removal of 4 bases from V and 5 bases from J, the junction retains 4 bases not matched to a gene. The germline V gene (reference sequence) specifies LNHDA as CDR1 and SQIVND as CDR2. Measured from the cysteine to the phenylalanine, the CDR3 is 13 residues long. CDR3 DNA is the only sequence kept; it has 39 bases, read in frame from the first base. The method was the immunoSEQ multiplex PCR assay. The source is immuneACCESS, and TCRdb retained only in-frame sequences with V and J called. Part of the clones is not carried over; for the studies checked, unresolved V genes explain less than half of this, and the remainder is unexplained. The sample contains roughly 29,000 clones, more than 85% of them found a single time. Approximately 0.41% of the sample is taken by the ten largest. Details on this clone: Its antigen is not yet known. Per-base quality was not reported, and no clone a single base away is much larger than it.

The TCR was taken from a female donor with multiple sclerosis, enrolled in a pregnancy study. The chain uses TRBV19 and TRBJ1-2; 7 bases in between match TRBD1. Specimen: CD4+ T cells from peripheral blood mononuclear cells, collected after pregnancy. DNA sequence: TGTGCCAGTAGTAACCCACAGGGGTATGGCTACACCTTC. Its translation reads: CASSNPQGYGYTF.